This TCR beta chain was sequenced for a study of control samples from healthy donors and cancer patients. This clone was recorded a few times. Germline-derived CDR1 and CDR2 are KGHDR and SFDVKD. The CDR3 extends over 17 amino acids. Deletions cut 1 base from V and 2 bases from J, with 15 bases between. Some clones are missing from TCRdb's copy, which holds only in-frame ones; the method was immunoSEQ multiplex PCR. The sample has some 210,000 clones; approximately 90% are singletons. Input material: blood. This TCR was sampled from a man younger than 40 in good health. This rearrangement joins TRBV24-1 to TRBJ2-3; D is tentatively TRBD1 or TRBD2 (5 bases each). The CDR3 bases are TGTGCCACCAGTGATTTCTCGAGGGGTCTACTCACAGATACGCAGTATTTT. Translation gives CATSDFSRGLLTDTQYF.